This paragraph reports one T cell receptor beta chain. What it binds is not known. These data belong to a study of cytotoxic CD8 clonotypes in ibrutinib-treated CLL. General study points: Treatment left the uncommon public clonotypes either contracted or stable in frequency.

Using immunoSEQ multiplex PCR, the repertoire was profiled, and TCRdb retains in-frame clones only, with some absent. The sample carries 150,000 or so clones, around three quarters recorded once. Sequencing was performed on PBMCs, taken after 12 months of ibrutinib treatment. The receptor's source is a human donor with chronic lymphocytic leukemia.

DNA of the CDR3: TGTGCCAGCAGTTTCCTGGGAGACTATCAGCCCCAGCATTTT. It encodes CASSFLGDYQPQHF. J is TRBJ1-5 and V is TRBV28; D not certain. The germline V gene encodes CDR1 MDHEN and CDR2 SYDVKM. Trimming pared 3 bases from V and 5 bases from J, leaving 11 bases between. This CDR3 is 14 amino acids long.